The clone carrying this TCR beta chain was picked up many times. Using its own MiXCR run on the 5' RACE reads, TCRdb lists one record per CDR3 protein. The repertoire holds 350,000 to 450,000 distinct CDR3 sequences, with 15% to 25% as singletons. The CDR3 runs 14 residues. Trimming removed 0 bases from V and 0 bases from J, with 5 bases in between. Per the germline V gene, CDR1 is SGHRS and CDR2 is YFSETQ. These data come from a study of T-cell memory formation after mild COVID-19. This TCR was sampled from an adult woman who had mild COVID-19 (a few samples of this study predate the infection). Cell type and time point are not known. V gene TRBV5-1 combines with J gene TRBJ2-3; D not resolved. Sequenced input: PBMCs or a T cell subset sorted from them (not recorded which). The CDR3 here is CASSLGRSTDTQYF. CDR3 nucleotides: TGCGCCAGCAGCTTGGGGAGAAGCACAGATACGCAGTATTTT.